This paragraph reports one T cell receptor beta chain. What it binds is not known. This sample is drawn from a study of Graves' ophthalmopathy and Graves' hyperthyroidism. Clinicians diagnosed using symptoms, serum thyroxine, TRAb, thyroid ultrasound and orbital computed tomography. The starting material, about 9.5 ml of fresh peripheral blood, provided the PBMCs. V was pared by 4 bases and J by 3 bases, with 3 bases of the junction left unmatched. CDR3 size: 12 residues. Per germline, CDR1 DFQATT and CDR2 SNEGSKA (reference sequence). Points from the study as a whole: The model's prediction of ophthalmopathy progression had approximately 68% sensitivity and 72% to 75% specificity.

RNA transcripts yielded amplified TCR beta CDR3 regions. Investigators did first-round RT-PCR with HTBI primers, then second-round multiplex PCR. Via MiXCR, TCRdb re-called the multiplex PCR reads, giving one row per CDR3 protein. The sample carries about 740,000 distinct CDR3 sequences, 35% to 50% recorded once. J is TRBJ2-7 and V is TRBV20-1, with TRBD1 matching over 7 bases. The sample consisted of peripheral blood. The receptor comes from an adult man with Graves' ophthalmopathy. This CDR3 is CSAKRQGYEQYF. The CDR3 DNA follows: TGCAGTGCTAAAAGACAGGGCTACGAGCAGTACTTC.